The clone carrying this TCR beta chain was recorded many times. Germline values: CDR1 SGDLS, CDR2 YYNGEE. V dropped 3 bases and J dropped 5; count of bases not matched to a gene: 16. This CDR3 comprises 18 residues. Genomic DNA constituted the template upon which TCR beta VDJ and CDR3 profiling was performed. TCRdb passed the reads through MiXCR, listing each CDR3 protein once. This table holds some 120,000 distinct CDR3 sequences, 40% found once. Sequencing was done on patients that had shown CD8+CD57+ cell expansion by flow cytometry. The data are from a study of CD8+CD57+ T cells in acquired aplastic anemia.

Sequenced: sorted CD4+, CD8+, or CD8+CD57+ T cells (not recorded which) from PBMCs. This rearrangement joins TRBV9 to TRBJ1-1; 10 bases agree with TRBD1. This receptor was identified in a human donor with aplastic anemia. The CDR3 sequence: CASSERLDRGRRGTEAFF. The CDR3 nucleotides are TGTGCCAGCAGCGAGAGATTAGACAGGGGGCGAAGGGGGACTGAAGCTTTCTTT.